Listed below are T cell receptor beta chains from one sample, sequenced in a study of early T cells in non-severe SARS-CoV-2 infection. MiXCR was run by TCRdb on the 5' RACE reads, yielding one entry per CDR3 protein. The profile shows about 29,000 distinct CDR3 sequences, 4% to 5.5% of them singletons. Material for sequencing was whole blood. The receptors originated from an adult who was a healthcare worker with PCR-confirmed SARS-CoV-2 infection or an uninfected control (not recorded which). CDR3s include the opening cysteine and the closing phenylalanine or tryptophan. The D gene is left open where the match is weak. For some rows the clone size is stated as once, few or many, or as a class when expanded; others skip it.

j_call v_call clone_size d_call cdr3_aa cdr3_nt
TRBJ2-3 TRBV6-2/TRBV6-3 few TRBD2 CASSYISSGESDTQYF TGTGCCAGCAGTTACATCTCTAGCGGAGAGTCAGATACGCAGTATTTT
TRBJ1-2 TRBV29-1 few - CSVGTGINYGYTF TGCAGCGTTGGGACTGGGATTAACTATGGCTACACCTTC
TRBJ2-3 TRBV20-1 many - CSAESTADTQYF TGCAGTGCTGAGAGCACCGCAGATACGCAGTATTTT
TRBJ2-3 TRBV10-2 many - CASSDGGLTDTQYF TGCGCCAGCAGTGATGGGGGGCTGACAGATACGCAGTATTTT
TRBJ2-3 TRBV4-3 - TRBD2 CASSQEAGGGDTQYF TGCGCCAGCAGCCAAGAAGCGGGAGGGGGAGATACGCAGTATTTT
TRBJ2-1 TRBV3-1 many - CASSTRGGGEQFF TGTGCCAGCAGCACCCGTGGTGGGGGTGAGCAGTTCTTC
TRBJ2-7 TRBV7-2 few - CASSPDSQSLKQYF TGTGCCAGCAGCCCCGACTCGCAGAGCCTAAAGCAGTACTTC
TRBJ2-5 TRBV12-1 - - CASSGQYQETQYF TGTGCCAGCAGCGGACAGTACCAAGAGACCCAGTACTTC
TRBJ2-5 TRBV12-3/TRBV12-4 few TRBD1 CASSFQGAKTQYF TGTGCCAGCAGTTTTCAGGGGGCAAAGACCCAGTACTTC
TRBJ2-5 TRBV5-1 few TRBD1 CASRRTGDTETQYF TGCGCCAGCAGACGGACAGGGGATACGGAGACCCAGTACTTC
TRBJ2-1 TRBV30 many TRBD2 CAWRMGLAQKQFF TGTGCCTGGAGGATGGGACTAGCGCAAAAGCAGTTCTTC
TRBJ2-3 TRBV7-3 many - CASSLTGLPLDTQYF TGTGCCAGCAGCTTAACGGGACTGCCCCTAGATACGCAGTATTTT
TRBJ2-3 TRBV4-3 many TRBD2 CASSQGGTSGFTDTQYF TGCGCCAGCAGCCAAGGAGGGACTAGCGGTTTCACAGATACGCAGTATTTT
TRBJ1-2 TRBV10-3 medium-sized TRBD1 CAISEDRVDGYTF TGTGCCATCAGTGAAGACAGGGTGGATGGCTACACCTTC
TRBJ2-1 TRBV7-3 many TRBD2 CASSQTSGNNEQFF TGTGCCAGCAGCCAGACTAGCGGCAACAATGAGCAGTTCTTC
TRBJ1-2 TRBV14 few TRBD1 CASSQSLQGRGGYTF TGTGCCAGCAGCCAATCACTACAGGGGCGGGGAGGCTACACCTTC
TRBJ2-1 TRBV7-6 many - CASSLGGDEQFF TGTGCCAGCAGCTTAGGGGGGGATGAGCAGTTCTTC
TRBJ2-1 TRBV7-2 many - CASSLAQGPSYNEQFF TGTGCCAGCAGCTTAGCGCAGGGGCCCTCCTACAATGAGCAGTTCTTC
TRBJ2-3 TRBV19 many - CASSTRQTSTDTQYF TGTGCCAGTTCTACGCGGCAAACTAGCACAGATACGCAGTATTTT
TRBJ2-1 TRBV2 many TRBD2 CASRPTGLAFNEQFF TGTGCCAGCAGACCCACGGGACTAGCCTTCAATGAGCAGTTCTTC
TRBJ2-5 TRBV24-1 many - CATSSPGRPETQYF TGTGCCACCAGTTCCCCAGGGCGTCCAGAGACCCAGTACTTC
TRBJ2-7 TRBV18 many - CASSPSDSEQYF TGTGCCAGCTCACCTTCCGACAGTGAACAGTACTTC
TRBJ2-1 TRBV7-9 many - CASSLVGPYNEQFF TGTGCCAGCAGCTTAGTCGGACCCTACAATGAGCAGTTCTTC
TRBJ1-2 TRBV7-2 - - CASSWTSLAGYTF TGTGCCAGCAGCTGGACATCTTTGGCAGGCTACACCTTC
TRBJ2-5 TRBV12-3/TRBV12-4 many TRBD1 CASSLGGQGAKTQYF TGTGCCAGCAGTTTAGGGGGACAGGGAGCGAAGACCCAGTACTTC
TRBJ2-1 TRBV7-8 medium-sized TRBD2 CASSLWSGSTYNEQFF TGTGCCAGCAGCTTATGGAGCGGGAGTACCTACAATGAGCAGTTCTTC
TRBJ1-4 TRBV7-2 many TRBD1 CASSSRQGAGEKLFF TGTGCCAGCAGCTCACGACAGGGGGCCGGGGAAAAACTGTTTTTT
TRBJ2-2 TRBV6-5 many - CASSTGTSDTGELFF TGTGCCAGCAGTACCGGGACCTCTGACACCGGGGAGCTGTTTTTT
TRBJ2-1 TRBV7-9 many TRBD2 CASSSPAGALSNEQFF TGTGCCAGCAGCTCACCGGCGGGAGCCCTATCCAATGAGCAGTTCTTC
TRBJ2-3 TRBV25-1 - - CASSEWGRTTDTQYF TGTGCCAGCAGTGAATGGGGCAGGACAACAGATACGCAGTATTTT
TRBJ1-4 TRBV7-9 many TRBD1 CASRTGGHEKLFF TGTGCCAGCAGGACAGGGGGCCACGAAAAACTGTTTTTT
TRBJ2-3 TRBV5-1 many - CASTSNTDTQYF TGCGCCAGCACCAGCAACACAGATACGCAGTATTTT
TRBJ2-5 TRBV5-1 many - CASSVTDPKETQYF TGCGCCAGCAGCGTAACGGACCCCAAAGAGACCCAGTACTTC
TRBJ1-5 TRBV28 - TRBD1 CASSLSGQGSNQPQHF TGTGCCAGCAGTTTATCCGGACAGGGGAGCAATCAGCCCCAGCATTTT
TRBJ2-3 TRBV19 many - CASWDPRRTDTQYF TGTGCCAGTTGGGACCCCCGGAGGACAGATACGCAGTATTTT
TRBJ2-2 TRBV24-1 many TRBD2 CATSEESGRVNTGELFF TGTGCCACCAGTGAAGAGAGCGGGAGAGTGAACACCGGGGAGCTGTTTTTT
TRBJ2-1 TRBV15 many TRBD2 CATSPRSGSYNEQFF TGTGCCACCAGCCCCCGTAGCGGGAGCTACAATGAGCAGTTCTTC
TRBJ1-5 TRBV7-2 medium-sized - CASSLAGGQIQPQHF TGTGCCAGCAGCTTAGCCGGTGGGCAGATTCAGCCCCAGCATTTT
TRBJ2-2 TRBV5-4 many TRBD2 CASSRNLADGGTGELFF TGTGCCAGCAGCCGAAATCTAGCGGATGGGGGTACCGGGGAGCTGTTTTTT
TRBJ1-5 TRBV15 many - CATSRGFQPQHF TGTGCCACCAGCAGAGGGTTTCAGCCCCAGCATTTT
TRBJ2-2 TRBV19 many TRBD2 CASSIAGLADTGELFF TGTGCCAGTAGTATAGCGGGACTAGCGGACACCGGGGAGCTGTTTTTT
TRBJ2-3 TRBV4-2 many - CASSQEPYDTQYF TGTGCCAGCAGCCAAGAGCCTTATGATACGCAGTATTTT
TRBJ2-4 TRBV7-2 - - CASSVQGGNIQYF TGTGCCAGCAGCGTGCAGGGGGGAAACATTCAGTACTTC
TRBJ2-2 TRBV28 many TRBD2 CASSGVAGGRTGELFF TGTGCCAGCAGTGGAGTAGCGGGAGGGCGAACCGGGGAGCTGTTTTTT
TRBJ1-2 TRBV27 many - CASSLNPTGRYGYTF TGTGCCAGCAGTTTAAACCCCACAGGAAGATATGGCTACACCTTC
TRBJ1-6 TRBV12-3/TRBV12-4 many TRBD1 CASNPTGGGSPLHF TGTGCCAGCAACCCGACAGGGGGAGGTTCACCCCTCCACTTT
TRBJ2-5 TRBV5-1 many - CASSQRTLSQETQYF TGCGCCAGCAGCCAACGGACTCTAAGTCAAGAGACCCAGTACTTC
TRBJ2-4 TRBV6-2/TRBV6-3 many - CASSDRAPRGKNIQYF TGTGCCAGCAGTGACCGGGCCCCGAGGGGCAAAAACATTCAGTACTTC
TRBJ2-1 TRBV6-2/TRBV6-3 many - CASTSPGLTYNEQFF TGTGCCAGCACCAGCCCGGGCCTTACCTACAATGAGCAGTTCTTC
TRBJ2-6 TRBV12-3/TRBV12-4 many - CASSHPLGAISGANVLTF TGTGCCAGCAGTCACCCATTGGGAGCCATCTCTGGGGCCAACGTCCTGACTTTC